Each of the 28 T cell receptor beta chains below was sequenced from the same sample in a study of T-cell reconstitution after alpha-beta-depleted transplantation in children. Unique molecular identifiers featured in how the TCRbeta library was prepared. TCRdb reprocessed the PCR reads with MiXCR, giving one entry per CDR3 protein. The repertoire holds roughly 350,000 distinct CDR3 sequences, with 10% to 13% as singletons. Specimen: PBMCs from the stem cell graft donor, collected from the stem cell graft. Receptors were obtained from a human donor who donated a stem cell graft to a child with acute lymphoblastic leukemia.

The sample holds many counts of this clonotype. The chain uses TRBV7-9 and TRBJ2-5; 8 bases line up with TRBD2. V shed 6 bases, J shed 5 bases, and the junction held 11 bases outside the gene matches. This CDR3 spans 15 amino acids. Germline assignment: CDR1 SEHNR and CDR2 FQNEAQ (reference sequence). The CDR3 region is CASRAPGLDSETQYF. CDR3 DNA sequence: TGTGCCAGCAGAGCTCCGGGACTAGATTCGGAGACCCAGTACTTC.

This clonotype was counted at least ten times. This chain links TRBV28 with TRBJ2-6; TRBD1 matches at 8 bases. Germline V gives CDR1 MDHEN, CDR2 SYDVKM. The CDR3 contains 17 residues. Trimming at V came to 7 bases and at J to 0 bases, leaving 8 bases not matched to a gene. The DNA of the CDR3 is TGTGCCAGCAACCCCAGGGGGCCCAGCTCTGGGGCCAACGTCCTGACTTTC. Translation gives CASNPRGPSSGANVLTF.

The table lists this clonotype with many counts. J is TRBJ2-3 and V is TRBV6-5, with 12 bases aligning to TRBD2. Germline loops: CDR1 MNHEY, CDR2 SVGAGI. Trimming at V came to 2 bases and at J to 3 bases, leaving 0 bases not matched to a gene. The CDR3 loop spans 15 amino acids. The CDR3 DNA is TGTGCCAGCAGTTACCTAGCGGGAGGGACAGATACGCAGTATTTT. Protein sequence: CASSYLAGGTDTQYF.

This clonotype was seen only a few times. This rearrangement joins TRBV7-9 to TRBJ1-4; unclear D gene. CDR1 and CDR2 from the germline V gene are SEHNR and FQNEAQ (reference sequence). The V end was cut by 5 bases, the J end by 3 bases, with 10 bases between. The CDR3 contains 14 residues. CDR3 coding DNA: TGTGCCAGCAGCCGCCGGGCAGCTAATGAAAAACTGTTTTTT. Translated, it gives CASSRRAANEKLFF.

This clonotype appeared a few times. The CDR3 spells CASSQDHLLGTSNTDTQYF. CDR3 in DNA: TGCGCCAGCAGCCAAGACCATCTTTTAGGGACAAGCAACACAGATACGCAGTATTTT. The chain combines TRBV4-3 with TRBJ2-3, with D tentatively TRBD1 (6 bases). Germline assignment: CDR1 LGHNA and CDR2 YSLEER. The V and J ends lost 0 bases and 2 bases respectively, with 21 bases between them. This CDR3 region has 19 residues.

This clonotype was seen more than once but under ten times. This chain joins TRBV5-5 and TRBJ2-2, with D perhaps matching TRBD1 (6 bases). The germline gives CDR1 SGHKS, CDR2 YYEKEE (reference sequence). The CDR3 has 16 residues. Trimming shortened V by 4 bases and J by 0 bases, and 13 bases separated the two germline ends. CDR3 loop: CASSGPQGSNTGELFF. CDR3 bases: TGTGCCAGCAGCGGCCCACAGGGATCGAACACCGGGGAGCTGTTTTTT.

The chain carries TRBV29-1 and TRBJ2-7; 10 bases agree with TRBD1. CDR1 SQVTM and CDR2 ANQGSEA come from the germline V gene. The CDR3 has 14 amino acids. With 6 bases clipped from V and 2 bases from J, the junction kept 7 bases outside the gene matches. CDR3 loop: CSVRRTGGPYEQYF. The CDR3 DNA reads as TGCAGCGTCCGTCGGACAGGGGGTCCCTACGAGCAGTACTTC.

V is TRBV27 and J is TRBJ2-5, with TRBD1 matching over 9 bases. Germline V gene lookup returns CDR1 MNHEY and CDR2 SMNVEV (reference sequence). The CDR3 runs to 16 residues. V gave up 5 bases and J gave up 1 base; unmatched junction bases: 8. The CDR3 region is CASSKTGGLIQETQYF. The CDR3 DNA reads as TGTGCCAGCAGTAAGACAGGGGGATTAATCCAAGAGACCCAGTACTTC.

This clonotype was seen a handful of times. The J gene is TRBJ2-5, the V gene TRBV4-2, with 12 bases identical to TRBD2. V was pared by 4 bases and J by 2 bases, with 11 bases of the junction left unmatched. CDR1 is LGHNA, CDR2 YNFKEQ, per germline. There are 18 residues in the CDR3. CDR3 residues: CASSLFSTGLAGQETQYF. The CDR3 region has the DNA TGTGCCAGCAGCCTGTTTTCGACTGGACTAGCGGGGCAAGAGACCCAGTACTTC.

This clonotype was seen ten or more times. This chain uses TRBV12-3 or TRBV12-4 with TRBJ2-1; TRBD2 might be the D (6 bases). This CDR3 region has 13 residues. V was shortened by 0 bases and J by 10 bases, with 10 bases between the two germline ends. The CDR3 loop is CASSLAAGTEQFF. As DNA, the CDR3 is TGTGCCAGCAGTTTAGCTGCGGGGACCGAGCAGTTCTTC.

This sequence joins TRBV28 and TRBJ2-1; D ambiguous. This CDR3 has 11 residues. The germline V gene has CDR1 MDHEN and CDR2 SYDVKM. With 7 bases removed from V and 7 bases from J, the gap between germline ends came to 8 bases. CDR3 sequence (DNA): TGTGCCAGCATGCGGTCAAATGAGCAGTTCTTC. It codes for CASMRSNEQFF.

V usage is TRBV4-1 and J usage is TRBJ1-1; no clear D gene. The CDR3 is 17 residues long. The germline CDR1 and CDR2 sequences are MGHRA and YSYEKL. V was cut by 0 bases and J by 0 bases, with 14 bases left in between. The CDR3 DNA is TGCGCCAGCAGCCAAGATGGCGGAGTAGCGATGAACACTGAAGCTTTCTTT. It translates to CASSQDGGVAMNTEAFF.

This clonotype was counted a few times. This chain links TRBV6-6 with TRBJ2-2, with D perhaps matching TRBD2 (6 bases). V lost 2 bases, J lost 7 bases, and 8 bases lay in between. Per germline, CDR1 MNHNY and CDR2 SVGAGI (reference sequence). The CDR3 spans 13 residues. The CDR3 sequence: CASSYLAHGELFF. The DNA for the CDR3 is TGTGCCAGCAGTTACCTAGCGCACGGGGAGCTGTTTTTT.

This chain links TRBV6-2 or TRBV6-3 with TRBJ2-7; TRBD1 might be the D (6 bases). The V end was cut by 5 bases, the J end by 6 bases, with 17 bases between. Germline lookup yields CDR1 MNHEY and CDR2 SVGEGT. This CDR3 is 14 amino acids long. CDR3 sequence reads: CASSQTQGMGEQYF. Here the CDR3 DNA reads TGTGCCAGCAGTCAGACCCAGGGGATGGGCGAGCAGTACTTC.

The chain recombines TRBV10-3 with TRBJ2-3; 8 bases align to TRBD2. Germline CDR1 is ENHRY and CDR2 is SYGVKD. The length of the CDR3 is 18 residues. The ends lost 5 bases at V and 1 base at J; junction bases unmatched: 14. The CDR3 DNA follows: TGTGCCATCAGTTTCTACCCGACTAGCGAGAAGGGCACAGATACGCAGTATTTT. Amino acids: CAISFYPTSEKGTDTQYF.

This chain uses TRBV5-1 with TRBJ2-5; TRBD1 aligns across 7 bases. The ends lost 3 bases at V and 4 bases at J; junction bases unmatched: 9. CDR1 and CDR2 (germline): SGHRS, YFSETQ. CDR3 size: 15 residues. The CDR3 loop is CASSSPSDRVETQYF. CDR3 nucleotides: TGCGCCAGCAGCTCTCCTTCAGACAGGGTAGAGACCCAGTACTTC.

In its sample, this clonotype was seen many times. J is TRBJ2-7 and V is TRBV27; D unclear. Trimming took off 2 bases at V and 1 base at J, with 9 bases between the two ends. The germline V gene has CDR1 MNHEY and CDR2 SMNVEV (reference sequence). This CDR3 region has 14 residues. CDR3 sequence: CASSLLAGSYEQYF. In nucleotides, the CDR3 is TGTGCCAGCAGTTTACTGGCAGGTTCCTACGAGCAGTACTTC.

This clonotype showed up many times. The V gene is TRBV7-9, the J gene TRBJ2-7; D is unresolved. Deletions cut 5 bases from V and 5 bases from J, with 10 bases between. The germline CDR1 and CDR2 sequences are SEHNR and FQNEAQ (reference sequence). This CDR3 is built from 12 residues. The DNA for the CDR3 is TGTGCCAGCAGCGGATCTCCCCACGAGCAGTACTTC. Its protein product is CASSGSPHEQYF.

V gene TRBV29-1 combines with J gene TRBJ1-1; a possible D gene is TRBD1 (6 bases). Germline CDR1 is SQVTM and CDR2 is ANQGSEA. Trimming took 1 base from V and 5 from J, leaving 8 bases between them. The CDR3 runs 12 residues. The DNA for the CDR3 is TGCAGCGTTGAAGTAGGGGGGACTGAAGCTTTCTTT. This sequence encodes CSVEVGGTEAFF.

This clonotype has ten or more counts. This chain uses TRBV12-3 or TRBV12-4 with TRBJ2-3; D gene unclear. The CDR3 is 11 amino acids. V gave up 2 bases and J gave up 6 bases, with 3 bases separating them. In nucleotides, the CDR3 is TGTGCCAGCAGTTTAATGGATACGCAGTATTTT. Its protein is CASSLMDTQYF.

This clonotype was seen at least ten times. The chain links TRBV3-1 to TRBJ2-5; 8 bases are a match to TRBD2. V shed 6 bases and J 1 base; nucleotides not matched to a gene: 4. This CDR3 has 14 amino acids. Per the germline V gene, CDR1 is LGHDT and CDR2 is YNNKEL (reference sequence). DNA for the CDR3: TGTGCCAGCAGTCAAACTAGCGGCCAAGAGACCCAGTACTTC. It yields the protein CASSQTSGQETQYF.

This clonotype was counted many times. The rearrangement links TRBV7-3 to TRBJ1-1, with D possibly TRBD1 on 5 matching bases. V was pared by 2 bases and J by 1 base, with 8 bases between. Germline loops: CDR1 SGHTA, CDR2 FQGTGA. The CDR3 covers 14 residues. The chain's CDR3 is CASSLGHTNTEAFF. CDR3 sequence (DNA): TGTGCCAGCAGCTTAGGACACACGAACACTGAAGCTTTCTTT.

The chain joins TRBV7-2 to TRBJ2-1; D assignment may be TRBD1 or TRBD2 (5 bases each). The ends were cut back, 6 bases at V and 8 bases at J, with 17 bases in the middle. Germline V CDR1 and CDR2: SGHTA, FQGNSA. This CDR3 contains 14 residues. The CDR3 loop is CASRGDQWYHEQFF. DNA of the CDR3: TGTGCCAGCAGGGGGGATCAGTGGTACCATGAGCAGTTCTTC.

There are many counts of this clonotype. CDR3 residues: CASSLHGSSYNEQFF. In nucleotides, the CDR3 is TGTGCCAGCAGTTTACACGGGAGCTCCTACAATGAGCAGTTCTTC. This chain connects TRBV28 to TRBJ2-1; D may be TRBD2 (6 bases). V was shortened by 2 bases and J by 0 bases, with 8 bases between the two germline ends. Germline CDR1 reads MDHEN; CDR2 reads SYDVKM. The CDR3 has 15 residues.

This clonotype has at least ten counts. The chain links TRBV7-2 to TRBJ2-3; D not certain. The CDR3 totals 15 residues. Germline V gene sequence: CDR1 SGHTA, CDR2 FQGNSA. Trimming removed 1 base from V and 2 bases from J, with 10 bases in between. In DNA, the CDR3 is TGTGCCAGCAGCTTAGACGCCCGTGACACAGATACGCAGTATTTT. This codes for CASSLDARDTDTQYF. Looking up the rest from reference TRBV7-2 and TRBJ2-3 gives the full variable domain: GAGVSQSPSNKVTEKGKDVELRCDPISGHTALYWYRQSLGQGLEFLIYFQGNSAPDKSGLPSDRFSAERTGGSVSTLTIQRTQQEDSAVYLCASSLDARDTDTQYFGPGTRLTVL.

This clonotype was seen a few times. V usage is TRBV7-2 and J usage is TRBJ1-4; TRBD1 matches at 9 bases. The trim removed 0 bases at V and 10 bases at J, leaving 6 bases unmatched. Germline lookup yields CDR1 SGHTA and CDR2 FQGNSA. The CDR3 covers 15 residues. CDR3 coding DNA: TGTGCCAGCAGCTTAGCAGGGACAGGGCTGAGAAAACTGTTTTTT. Its translation is CASSLAGTGLRKLFF.

This clonotype occurred a few times. The V and J genes are TRBV6-1 and TRBJ2-7; tentatively, D is TRBD1 (6 bases). CDR1 MNHNS and CDR2 SASEGT come from the germline V gene. V lost 9 bases, J lost 2 bases, and 17 bases lay in between. The CDR3 totals 14 residues. CDR3 in amino acids: CASGGREPTYEQYF. As DNA, the CDR3 is TGTGCCAGTGGGGGCAGGGAACCAACCTACGAGCAGTACTTC.

The chain has TRBV4-1 and TRBJ2-7, with D perhaps matching TRBD1 (5 bases). The V and J ends lost 0 bases and 2 bases respectively, with 5 bases between them. Germline V gene lookup returns CDR1 MGHRA and CDR2 YSYEKL. The CDR3 has 13 residues. The CDR3 here is CASSQEDTYEQYF. DNA for the CDR3: TGCGCCAGCAGCCAAGAGGACACCTACGAGCAGTACTTC.